A selection of T cell receptor beta chains follows, all from one sample in a study of immune characterization of retroperitoneal liposarcoma. MiXCR, applied by TCRdb to the PCR reads, yields one record per CDR3 protein. Here the sample spans over 8,000 distinct CDR3 sequences, 37% being singletons. The source material was tumor tissue. These receptors were collected from a female donor with retroperitoneal liposarcoma. CDR3s include the opening cysteine and the closing phenylalanine or tryptophan. D genes are given only for firm matches. Clone sizes are given selectively: once, few, many, or a class where the clone is expanded.

TRBV6-1	TRBJ2-3	TRBD1	few	15	CASSSDRVPTDTQYF	TGTGCCAGCAGCTCGGACAGGGTTCCTACCGATACGCAGTATTTT
TRBV7-2	TRBJ2-3	NA	medium-sized	15	CASSSLSGPTYTQYF	TGTGCCAGCAGCTCCCTCAGCGGGCCCACCTATACGCAGTATTTT
TRBV11-2	TRBJ2-1	NA	NA	12	CASSLVRETQFF	TGTGCCAGCAGCTTAGTCAGAGAGACCCAGTTCTTC
TRBV6-9	TRBJ2-1	TRBD2	NA	19	CASSYSKAGGLRSYNEQFF	TGTGCCAGCAGTTACTCGAAAGCGGGAGGGCTCCGCTCCTACAATGAGCAGTTCTTC
TRBV6-5	TRBJ2-1	NA	NA	11	CASSYFNEQLF	TGTGCCAGCAGTTACTTCAATGAGCAGTTGTTC
TRBV27	TRBJ2-5	TRBD1	NA	12	CASTGTVGEQYF	TGTGCCAGCACAGGGACAGTTGGAGAGCAGTACTTC
TRBV6-8	TRBJ2-2	TRBD2	once	19	CASSSALAGGNLGTGELFF	TGTGCCAGCAGTTCAGCGCTAGCGGGAGGAAATCTTGGCACCGGGGAGCTGTTTTTT
TRBV12-3/TRBV12-4	TRBJ2-3	TRBD2	NA	14	CASKASGSADTQYF	TGTGCCAGCAAGGCTAGCGGGAGCGCAGATACGCAGTATTTT
TRBV7-3	TRBJ2-1	TRBD1	medium-sized	15	CASSHGQGASYEQFF	TGTGCCAGCAGCCACGGACAGGGGGCCTCCTACGAGCAGTTCTTC
TRBV25-1	TRBJ2-1	TRBD2	NA	13	CASSLGGLETQFF	TGTGCCAGCAGTTTGGGAGGGTTGGAGACCCAGTTCTTC
TRBV7-2	TRBJ1-2	TRBD1	few	14	CASSKDRVNYGYTF	TGTGCCAGCAGTAAAGACAGGGTCAACTATGGCTACACCTTC
TRBV11-1	TRBJ2-3	NA	few	11	CASSSTDTQYF	TGTGCCAGCAGCTCCACAGATACGCAGTATTTT
TRBV6-1	TRBJ2-3	NA	NA	13	CASSEGGTDTQYF	TGTGCCAGCAGTGAGGGCGGCACAGATACGCAGTATTTT
TRBV6-1	TRBJ2-1	NA	few	12	CASRSSQETQFF	TGTGCCAGCAGGTCCAGTCAAGAGACCCAGTTCTTC
TRBV7-6	TRBJ2-1	NA	medium-sized	14	CASTRGRDSYEQFF	TGTGCCAGCACCCGGGGCAGGGACTCCTACGAGCAGTTCTTC
TRBV6-1	TRBJ2-3	TRBD1	few	13	CASRRQGWDTQYF	TGTGCCAGCAGGAGACAGGGCTGGGATACGCAGTATTTT
TRBV10-1	TRBJ2-1	TRBD1	NA	16	CASSSQTGGSYNEQFF	TGCGCCAGCAGTTCCCAGACAGGGGGCTCCTACAATGAGCAGTTCTTC
TRBV12-3/TRBV12-4	TRBJ1-1	NA	NA	14	CASSPTYVSAEAFF	TGTGCCAGCAGCCCCACTTACGTTTCGGCTGAAGCTTTCTTT
TRBV6-6	TRBJ2-2	NA	few	12	CASSSALGELFF	TGTGCCAGCAGTTCCGCGCTCGGGGAGCTGTTTTTT
TRBV12-3/TRBV12-4	TRBJ2-5	TRBD1	NA	16	CASSINRGRGIQTQYF	TGTGCCAGCAGCATAAACCGGGGCAGGGGGATTCAGACCCAGTACTTC